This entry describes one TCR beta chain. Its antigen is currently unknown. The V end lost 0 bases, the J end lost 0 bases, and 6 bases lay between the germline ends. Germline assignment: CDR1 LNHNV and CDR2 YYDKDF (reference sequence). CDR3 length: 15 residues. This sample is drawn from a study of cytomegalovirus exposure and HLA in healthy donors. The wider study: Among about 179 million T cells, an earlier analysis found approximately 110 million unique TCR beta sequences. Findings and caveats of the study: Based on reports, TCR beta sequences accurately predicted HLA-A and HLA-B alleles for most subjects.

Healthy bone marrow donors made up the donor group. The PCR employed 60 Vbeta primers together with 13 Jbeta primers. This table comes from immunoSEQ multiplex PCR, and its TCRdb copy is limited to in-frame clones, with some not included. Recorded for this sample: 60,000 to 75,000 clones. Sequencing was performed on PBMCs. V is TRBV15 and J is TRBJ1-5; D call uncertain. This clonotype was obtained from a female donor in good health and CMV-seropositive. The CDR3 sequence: CATSREKYSNQPQHF. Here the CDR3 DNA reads TGTGCCACCAGCAGAGAAAAATATAGCAATCAGCCCCAGCATTTT.